This entry features one TCR beta chain sequence. Its antigen is unidentified. Sequencing was performed with immunoSEQ multiplex PCR; in TCRdb, only in-frame clones are kept and a portion is missing. The table records some 2,500 clones, around 83% of them present only once. This CDR3 spans 12 amino acids. V was clipped by 5 bases and J by 10 bases, with 12 bases between them. From germline, CDR1 is MNHEY and CDR2 SMNVEV (reference sequence). These data originate in a study of T cells in pancreatic ductal adenocarcinoma. Study-wide points: Comparisons of tumor and blood clonality may show falsely lower tumor diversity. Unique clonotypes were about 8-fold more numerous in blood than in tumor.

No neoadjuvant therapy was given to the selected pancreatic ductal adenocarcinoma patients before their surgery. The rearrangement links TRBV27 to TRBJ2-1; perhaps TRBD1 as D (6 bases). Sample: pancreatic tumor tissue. This sequence originates from a human donor with pancreatic ductal adenocarcinoma. The CDR3 here is CASSPDGTEQFF. As DNA, the CDR3 is TGTGCCAGCAGTCCCGATGGGACAGAGCAGTTCTTC.